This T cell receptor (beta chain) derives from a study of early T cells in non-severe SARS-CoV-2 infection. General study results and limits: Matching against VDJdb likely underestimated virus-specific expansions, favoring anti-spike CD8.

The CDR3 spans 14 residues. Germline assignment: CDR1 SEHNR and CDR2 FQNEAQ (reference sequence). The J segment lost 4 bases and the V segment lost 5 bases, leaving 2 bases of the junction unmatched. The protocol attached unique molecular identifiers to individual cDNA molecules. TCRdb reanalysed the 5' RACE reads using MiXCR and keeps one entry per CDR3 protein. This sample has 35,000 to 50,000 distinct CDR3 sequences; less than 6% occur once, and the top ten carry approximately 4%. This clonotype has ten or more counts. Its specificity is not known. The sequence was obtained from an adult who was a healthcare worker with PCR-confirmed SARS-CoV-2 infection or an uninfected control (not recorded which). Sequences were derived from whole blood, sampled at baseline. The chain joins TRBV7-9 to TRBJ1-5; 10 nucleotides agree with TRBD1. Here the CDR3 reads CASSRDRGNQPQHF. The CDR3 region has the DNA TGTGCCAGCAGCCGGGACAGGGGTAATCAGCCCCAGCATTTT. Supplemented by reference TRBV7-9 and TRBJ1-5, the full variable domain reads DTGVSQNPRHKITKRGQNVTFRCDPISEHNRLYWYRQTLGQGPEFLTYFQNEAQLEKSRLLSDRFSAERPKGSFSTLEIQRTEQGDSAMYLCASSRDRGNQPQHFGDGTRLSIL.